A selection of T cell receptor beta chains follows, all from one sample in a study of T cells after posttransplantation cyclophosphamide. Data came from immunoSEQ multiplex PCR; TCRdb stores just in-frame clones and leaves some out. This sample has roughly 14,000 clones, with over 80% found just once. Sequenced input: memory CD4+ T cells sorted from PBMCs. These receptors all stem from a man in his fifties in good health, CMV-negative, and a related stem cell transplant donor. The CDR3 runs from the conserved cysteine through the conserved F or W. Fields, in order: V gene, clone size, D gene, J gene, CDR3 protein, CDR3 DNA. A D gene is named only where the DNA matches it firmly. Some rows mark clone size as missing; the rest say once, few, many or name a class of expanded clone.

V gene: TRBV2
clone size: -
D gene: -
J gene: TRBJ2-1
CDR3 protein: CASRILQGWNEQFF
CDR3 DNA: TGTGCCAGCAGAATTTTGCAGGGTTGGAATGAGCAGTTCTTC

V gene: TRBV18
clone size: -
D gene: TRBD1
J gene: TRBJ1-2
CDR3 protein: CASSTGDSAYGYTF
CDR3 DNA: TGTGCCAGCTCCACAGGGGATTCTGCCTATGGCTACACCTTC

V gene: TRBV7-2
clone size: -
D gene: TRBD1
J gene: TRBJ1-1
CDR3 protein: CASSPGQGSSAFF
CDR3 DNA: TGTGCCAGCAGCCCAGGACAGGGGTCTTCGGCTTTCTTT

V gene: TRBV2
clone size: -
D gene: TRBD1
J gene: TRBJ2-6
CDR3 protein: CAGTGIASVTGSSGANVLTF
CDR3 DNA: TGTGCCGGGACAGGGATAGCCTCAGTTACCGGTAGCTCTGGGGCCAACGTCCTGACTTTC

V gene: TRBV7-2
clone size: -
D gene: TRBD1
J gene: TRBJ1-5
CDR3 protein: CASSFRQGGNQPQHF
CDR3 DNA: TGTGCCAGCAGCTTCAGACAGGGGGGAAATCAGCCCCAGCATTTT

V gene: TRBV11-1
clone size: -
D gene: -
J gene: TRBJ1-6
CDR3 protein: CASSRLGNSPLHF
CDR3 DNA: TGTGCCAGCAGCCGACTAGGGAATTCACCCCTCCACTTT

V gene: TRBV5-4
clone size: -
D gene: -
J gene: TRBJ1-1
CDR3 protein: CASSFMEGGTEAFF
CDR3 DNA: TGTGCCAGCAGCTTTATGGAAGGGGGCACTGAAGCTTTCTTT

V gene: TRBV10-3
clone size: -
D gene: -
J gene: TRBJ2-1
CDR3 protein: CATAQGNEQFF
CDR3 DNA: TGTGCCACGGCACAGGGCAATGAGCAGTTCTTC

V gene: TRBV7-9
clone size: -
D gene: TRBD2
J gene: TRBJ2-1
CDR3 protein: CASSLPYRLAGLYNEQFF
CDR3 DNA: TGTGCCAGCAGCTTACCCTACCGACTAGCGGGGTTGTACAATGAGCAGTTCTTC

V gene: TRBV4-3
clone size: -
D gene: -
J gene: TRBJ1-1
CDR3 protein: CASSQVGHGGAFF
CDR3 DNA: TGCGCCAGCAGCCAAGTGGGTCATGGCGGAGCTTTCTTT

V gene: TRBV12-5
clone size: -
D gene: TRBD1
J gene: TRBJ2-5
CDR3 protein: CASGQGAQETQYF
CDR3 DNA: TGTGCTAGTGGACAGGGGGCGCAAGAGACCCAGTACTTC

V gene: TRBV15
clone size: -
D gene: TRBD2
J gene: TRBJ2-7
CDR3 protein: CATSRVWGGTYEQYF
CDR3 DNA: TGTGCCACCAGCAGGGTATGGGGGGGTACCTACGAGCAGTACTTC

V gene: TRBV18
clone size: -
D gene: -
J gene: TRBJ2-5
CDR3 protein: CASSPPGSQETQYF
CDR3 DNA: TGTGCCAGCTCACCACCGGGCTCACAAGAGACCCAGTACTTC

V gene: TRBV6-1
clone size: -
D gene: -
J gene: TRBJ1-5
CDR3 protein: CASSAGQMSNQPQHF
CDR3 DNA: TGTGCCAGCAGCGCGGGGCAAATGAGCAATCAGCCCCAGCATTTT

V gene: TRBV7-7
clone size: -
D gene: -
J gene: TRBJ2-7
CDR3 protein: CASSLDSAGMGEQYF
CDR3 DNA: TGTGCCAGCAGCTTAGATTCGGCAGGTATGGGCGAGCAGTACTTC

V gene: TRBV7-2
clone size: -
D gene: -
J gene: TRBJ2-3
CDR3 protein: CASKLFGGAGDTQYF
CDR3 DNA: TGTGCCAGCAAACTTTTTGGGGGGGCCGGAGATACGCAGTATTTT

V gene: TRBV9
clone size: -
D gene: -
J gene: TRBJ2-6
CDR3 protein: CASSVVSSGANVLTF
CDR3 DNA: TGTGCCAGCAGCGTAGTTAGCTCTGGGGCCAACGTCCTGACTTTC

V gene: TRBV7-8
clone size: -
D gene: TRBD1
J gene: TRBJ1-2
CDR3 protein: CASNRQGGYPPLDGYTF
CDR3 DNA: TGTGCCAGCAACCGACAGGGGGGATATCCCCCTTTGGACGGCTACACCTTC

V gene: TRBV10-3
clone size: once
D gene: TRBD2
J gene: TRBJ2-5
CDR3 protein: CAIRQPSGGKETQYF
CDR3 DNA: TGTGCCATCCGCCAGCCGAGCGGGGGCAAAGAGACCCAGTACTTC

V gene: TRBV11-2
clone size: -
D gene: -
J gene: TRBJ1-1
CDR3 protein: CASSSGAGIDTEAFF
CDR3 DNA: TGTGCCAGCAGCTCCGGGGCGGGAATCGACACTGAAGCTTTCTTT

V gene: TRBV7-6
clone size: once
D gene: -
J gene: TRBJ2-1
CDR3 protein: CASSLSGGPIEQFF
CDR3 DNA: TGTGCCAGCAGCTTATCTGGAGGGCCCATTGAGCAGTTCTTC

V gene: TRBV30
clone size: -
D gene: TRBD1
J gene: TRBJ1-5
CDR3 protein: CAWSGSGGQPQHF
CDR3 DNA: TGTGCCTGGAGTGGTTCAGGGGGGCAGCCCCAGCATTTT

V gene: TRBV5-5
clone size: -
D gene: TRBD1
J gene: TRBJ1-1
CDR3 protein: CASSLNRGQNTEAFF
CDR3 DNA: TGTGCCAGCAGCTTGAACAGGGGACAGAACACTGAAGCTTTCTTT

V gene: TRBV5-4
clone size: once
D gene: TRBD1
J gene: TRBJ1-2
CDR3 protein: CASTISDRVAGYTF
CDR3 DNA: TGTGCCAGCACGATTTCTGACAGGGTAGCTGGCTACACCTTC